These 22 T cell receptor beta chains share one sample of origin, sequenced in a study of human T cells and chemical hapten exposure listed by TCRdb under 2021. The protocol used for the library was RACE. Sequencing instrument: NextSeq 500. TCRdb trimmed the raw reads at Q25, called clones with MiXCR and kept productive beta chains. Duplicate CDR3 protein sequences are folded into a single record with the most common DNA and genes. This sample is represented by fewer than 40,000 distinct CDR3 sequences; roughly 13% of them were singletons. The ten top clones hold around 2.5% of the sample. The meaning of the sample's time point label: patch test 3, about 24 weeks after DPC sensitization. The treatment or condition tag for this specimen amounts to: therapeutic diphenylcyclopropenone sensitization with weekly scalp DPC. Unfractionated whole blood was collected in Tempus Blood RNA tubes, and total RNA was extracted from that blood.

This material consisted of whole blood, taken in connection with sensitization to the hapten diphenylcyclopropenone (DPC). The receptor set was obtained from a woman aged 40 to 50 with alopecia areata. Some clones in this sample may be carry-over from other donors' samples.

The chain employs TRBV28 and TRBJ2-5, with 8 bases matching TRBD1. The ends lost 6 bases at V and 5 bases at J; junction bases unmatched: 5. The germline V gene encodes CDR1 MDHEN and CDR2 SYDVKM. The CDR3 length is 13 residues. CDR3 residues: CASSTGGNETQYF. The CDR3 coding sequence is TGTGCCAGCAGCACAGGGGGAAACGAGACCCAGTACTTC. Using reference TRBV28 and TRBJ2-5 for the parts outside the CDR3, the full variable domain is DVKVTQSSRYLVKRTGEKVFLECVQDMDHENMFWYRQDPGLGLRLIYFSYDVKMKEKGDIPEGYSVSREKKERFSLILESASTNQTSMYLCASSTGGNETQYFGPGTRLLVL.

The chain is built from TRBV9 and TRBJ2-3, with 15 bases that match TRBD2. The CDR3 contains 16 residues. J gave up 3 bases and V 3 bases, and 2 bases lay outside the gene matches. Germline-derived CDR1 and CDR2 are SGDLS and YYNGEE. The CDR3 DNA reads as TGTGCCAGCAGCGCCGGGACTAGCGGGGGGACAGATACGCAGTATTTT. Its protein is CASSAGTSGGTDTQYF.

This clonotype showed up many times. V and J are TRBV28 and TRBJ1-5; the D is unclear. Germline V gene lookup returns CDR1 MDHEN and CDR2 SYDVKM. The CDR3 consists of 16 residues. V lost 8 bases and J 0 bases, leaving 17 bases between the germline ends. As DNA, the CDR3 is TGTGCCAGCGGGCCCATTGGGCTATATAGCAATCAGCCCCAGCATTTT. It specifies CASGPIGLYSNQPQHF.

This clonotype was found many times. CDR3 sequence: CASSLGRHTEAFF. DNA for the CDR3: TGTGCCAGCAGCCTAGGACGGCACACTGAAGCTTTCTTT. This chain uses TRBV28 with TRBJ1-1; unclear D gene. This CDR3 has 13 amino acids. Trimming cost V 6 bases and J 3 bases, with 11 bases left between them. Germline loops: CDR1 MDHEN, CDR2 SYDVKM.

The chain is built from TRBV6-5 and TRBJ2-2; TRBD1 is a possible D gene (5 bases). The germline V and J ends were trimmed by 4 bases and 7 bases, with 13 bases remaining between them. The CDR3 runs to 14 residues. Germline CDR1 is MNHEY and CDR2 is SVGAGI. The CDR3 region is CASSSGSTVGELFF. CDR3 in DNA: TGTGCCAGCAGTTCAGGGTCCACCGTCGGGGAGCTGTTTTTT.

This clonotype occurred many times. This chain uses TRBV7-9 with TRBJ2-7; TRBD1 aligns across 7 bases. V gave up 5 bases and J gave up 3 bases; unmatched junction bases: 4. The germline CDR1 and CDR2 sequences are SEHNR and FQNEAQ (reference sequence). The CDR3 length is 13 residues. The CDR3 DNA reads as TGTGCCAGCAGCAGACAGGGTGGCTACGAGCAGTACTTC. It codes for CASSRQGGYEQYF.

This chain links TRBV5-1 with TRBJ1-2; TRBD1 aligns across 9 bases. CDR3 length: 15 amino acids. The germline V gene encodes CDR1 SGHRS and CDR2 YFSETQ. V lost 3 bases, J lost 4 bases, and 7 bases stayed unmatched. The CDR3 nucleotides are TGCGCCAGCAGCTGGACAGGGGAGGGGGCCTATGGCTACACCTTC. It specifies CASSWTGEGAYGYTF.

The rearrangement links TRBV28 to TRBJ1-4; 7 bases agree with TRBD1. Germline CDR1 MDHEN, CDR2 SYDVKM. The CDR3 runs to 15 residues. V lost 3 bases and J lost 5; bases outside the gene matches: 6. This chain's CDR3 is CASSLGTVPNEKLFF. CDR3 in DNA: TGTGCCAGCAGTTTGGGGACAGTCCCCAATGAAAAACTGTTTTTT.

The table lists this clonotype with a few counts. This chain uses TRBV18 with TRBJ2-5; D perhaps matches TRBD1 (6 bases). The CDR3 sequence is 13 residues long. Trimming removed 2 bases from V and 4 bases from J, with 8 bases in between. From germline, CDR1 is KGHSH and CDR2 LQKENI. Here the CDR3 reads CASSPSRGETQYF. CDR3 sequence (DNA): TGTGCCAGCTCACCAAGCAGGGGAGAGACCCAGTACTTC.

This clonotype came up once. The CDR3 sequence: CASSFHRTGELFF. The CDR3, as DNA: TGTGCCAGCAGCTTTCATCGGACCGGGGAGCTGTTTTTT. The gene calls are TRBV7-9 and TRBJ2-2, with no clear D. Trimming stripped 3 bases from V and 5 bases from J, with 7 bases between. CDR3 length equals 13 residues. Germline V gene lookup returns CDR1 SEHNR and CDR2 FQNEAQ (reference sequence).

By sample fraction, this clonotype is medium-sized. The chain uses TRBV28 and TRBJ1-4, with D perhaps matching TRBD1 (6 bases). The length of the CDR3 is 11 residues. Germline V gives CDR1 MDHEN, CDR2 SYDVKM. V gave up 7 bases and J gave up 8 bases, with 8 bases separating them. The CDR3 DNA reads as TGTGCCAGCACAACAGGGGAAAAACTGTTTTTT. This gives the protein CASTTGEKLFF.

With respect to this clonotype: Since a much larger clone is just one base distant, this may be a read error. The V gene is TRBV13, the J gene TRBJ2-7; the match to TRBD2 covers 10 bases. The CDR3 spans 16 residues. The germline gives CDR1 PRHDT, CDR2 FYEKMQ (reference sequence). V lost 5 bases, J lost 2 bases, and 9 bases stayed unmatched. This CDR3 reads CASSQSGTSAAYEQYF. The CDR3 bases are TGTGCCAGCAGCCAGTCCGGGACTAGCGCTGCCTACGAGCAGTACTTC.

J is TRBJ2-7 and V is TRBV2; unclear D gene. Deletions cut 7 bases from V and 2 bases from J, with 6 bases between. CDR1 SNHLY and CDR2 FYNNEI come from the germline V gene. CDR3 size: 11 residues. The CDR3 bases are TGTGCCAGCACTTGGGCCTACGAGCAGTACTTC. It yields the protein CASTWAYEQYF.

This clonotype occurred a few times. The chain combines TRBV28 with TRBJ2-7; D is undetermined. Trimming took off 7 bases at V and 7 bases at J, with 11 bases between the two ends. Germline CDR1 reads MDHEN; CDR2 reads SYDVKM. The CDR3 contains 11 residues. CDR3 sequence (DNA): TGTGCCAGCACCGACTGGGTGGAGCAGTACTTC. Protein: CASTDWVEQYF.

This clonotype was counted only a few times. The chain joins TRBV10-3 to TRBJ2-5; D call uncertain. The CDR3 sequence is 14 residues long. Trimming left V 4 bases short and J 1 base short, with 10 bases between. Germline CDR1 reads ENHRY; CDR2 reads SYGVKD. The CDR3 region is CAISGAVLQETQYF. The DNA of the CDR3 is TGTGCCATCAGTGGGGCGGTCCTCCAAGAGACCCAGTACTTC.

The CDR3 reads CASSQDRGTEQYF. The DNA for the CDR3 is TGCGCCAGCAGCCAAGATCGGGGGACTGAGCAGTACTTC. The chain is built from TRBV4-3 and TRBJ2-7; TRBD2 might be the D (6 bases). Germline CDR1 LGHNA, CDR2 YSLEER. V was clipped by 0 bases and J by 7 bases, with 10 bases between them. The CDR3 covers 13 residues.

V usage is TRBV10-3 and J usage is TRBJ1-5; no definite D call. CDR1 ENHRY and CDR2 SYGVKD come from the germline V gene. The CDR3 length is 13 residues. V was trimmed by 3 bases and J by 3 bases, leaving 6 bases between them. This chain's CDR3 is CAISEMFNQPQHF. DNA for the CDR3: TGTGCCATCAGTGAAATGTTCAATCAGCCCCAGCATTTT.

This clonotype was picked up many times. The genes are TRBV28 and TRBJ1-5, with D possibly being TRBD1 (6 bases). Germline CDR1 and CDR2: MDHEN and SYDVKM. V gave up 5 bases and J gave up 3 bases, with 11 bases separating them. The CDR3 has 14 amino acids. The DNA for the CDR3 is TGTGCCAGCAGTCCGGACAGATTCAATCAGCCCCAGCATTTT. Translated, it gives CASSPDRFNQPQHF.

Ten or more counts support this clonotype. The V gene is TRBV6-6, the J gene TRBJ1-1; D not certain. The germline CDR1 and CDR2 sequences are MNHNY and SVGAGI (reference sequence). The CDR3 sequence is 13 residues long. Trimming shortened V by 0 bases and J by 6 bases, and 8 bases separated the two germline ends. The CDR3: CASSYSIVAEAFF. The CDR3 DNA sequence: TGTGCCAGCAGTTACTCGATTGTGGCTGAAGCTTTCTTT.

This clonotype was detected only a few times. The V and J genes are TRBV4-3 and TRBJ1-6; D gene unclear. Germline CDR1 is LGHNA and CDR2 is YSLEER. The CDR3 length is 14 residues. V was clipped by 1 base and J by 4 bases, with 5 bases between them. The CDR3 region has the DNA TGCGCCAGCAGCCAAGTCGCTTATAATTCACCCCTCCACTTT. Protein: CASSQVAYNSPLHF.

This clonotype was detected many times. This chain links TRBV29-1 with TRBJ2-5, with D hard to call. The V end was cut by 3 bases, the J end by 5 bases, with 7 bases between. The CDR3 runs to 11 residues. CDR1 is SQVTM, CDR2 ANQGSEA, per germline. CDR3 region: CSVDLGETQYF. CDR3 DNA: TGCAGCGTTGACCTGGGGGAGACCCAGTACTTC.

At least ten counts were recorded for this clonotype. The chain links TRBV20-1 to TRBJ2-7; D is ambiguous. This CDR3 is 15 amino acids long. Per germline, CDR1 DFQATT and CDR2 SNEGSKA (reference sequence). V shed 3 bases and J shed 0 bases, with 15 bases lying between them. The CDR3 region is CSARTPGADSYEQYF. The CDR3 region has the DNA TGCAGTGCTAGGACCCCTGGCGCGGACTCCTACGAGCAGTACTTC.